The entry below gives a single T cell receptor (beta chain) sequence along with its context. Produced via immunoSEQ multiplex PCR; TCRdb's table is partial and in-frame only. The sample gives 55,000 to 65,000 clones, around 88% of which show up once; more than 4.5% is in the top ten. The data originate from a study of blood T cell repertoires in COVID-19. Study-level information: The samples span acute and convalescent COVID-19 from the United States, Italy and Spain. The analysed material was cDNA or gDNA that came from T cells, B-cell-depleted T cells, or PBMCs.

Trimming took off 5 bases at V and 6 bases at J, with 4 bases between the two ends. The CDR3 has 10 residues. The germline gives CDR1 MNHNS, CDR2 SASEGT. The TCR was taken from a man aged 60 to 69 with acute or convalescent COVID-19. This chain joins TRBV6-1 and TRBJ1-1; D not certain. The specimen sequenced was peripheral blood. The CDR3 sequence: CASSSAEAFF. In DNA form, the CDR3 reads TGTGCCAGCAGTTCCGCTGAAGCTTTCTTT.